Shown below are 15 T cell receptor beta chains from a single sample sequenced in a study of control samples from healthy donors and cancer patients. Profiled with immunoSEQ multiplex PCR; TCRdb holds only in-frame clones, not every one. Seen here are around 150,000 clones, roughly 90% observed once, and the top ten hold around 11%. Material for sequencing was blood. The receptors stem from a man aged 25-45 years in good health.

This clone was seen once. A read error may account for a junction end that differs from germline. The gene calls are TRBV28 and TRBJ1-3, with unresolved D. CDR3 length equals 13 residues. Germline values: CDR1 MDHEN, CDR2 SYDVKM. Here the CDR3 reads CASSLQDGRTAIF. The CDR3 nucleotides are TGTGCCAGCAGTTTACAAGATGGGCGCACCGCCATATTT.

The J gene is TRBJ2-7, the V gene TRBV18, with 7 bases identical to TRBD2. With V trimmed by 0 bases and J by 6 bases, 8 bases remained unmatched. The CDR3 runs to 15 residues. The germline gives CDR1 KGHSH, CDR2 LQKENI. The CDR3 reads CASSPPGRGLGEQYF. The CDR3 region has the DNA TGTGCCAGCTCACCACCGGGGAGGGGTTTGGGCGAGCAGTACTTC.

V is TRBV4-1 and J is TRBJ1-5, with 7 bases that match TRBD1. The J segment lost 4 bases and the V segment lost 0 bases, leaving 9 bases of the junction unmatched. Germline values: CDR1 MGHRA, CDR2 YSYEKL. The CDR3 contains 17 residues. CDR3 sequence reads: CASSQDGPGQPNQPQHF. The CDR3 DNA is TGCGCCAGCAGCCAAGACGGGCCGGGACAGCCAAATCAGCCCCAGCATTTT.

The chain links TRBV9 to TRBJ2-2; D perhaps matches TRBD2 (6 bases). The CDR3 has 13 amino acids. Germline V gives CDR1 SGDLS, CDR2 YYNGEE. Trimming removed 5 bases from V and 5 bases from J, with 10 bases in between. The CDR3 here is CASSPEGTGELFF. CDR3 nucleotides: TGTGCCAGCAGTCCGGAGGGGACCGGGGAGCTGTTTTTT.

The chain has TRBV5-1 and TRBJ2-3; no clear D gene. Per germline, CDR1 SGHRS and CDR2 YFSETQ. The CDR3 is made up of 14 amino acids. V was cut by 4 bases and J by 0 bases, with 9 bases left in between. The CDR3 spells CASSPTVSTDTQYF. For the CDR3, the DNA is TGCGCCAGCAGCCCGACTGTTAGCACAGATACGCAGTATTTT.

The sample holds a few counts of this clone. The chain combines TRBV11-2 with TRBJ1-2; D may be TRBD1 (5 bases). V was shortened by 6 bases and J by 4 bases, with 18 bases between the two germline ends. The CDR3 covers 15 residues. Looked up from germline, CDR1 is SGHAT and CDR2 is FQNNGV. The CDR3 region is CASSLYSAGTYGYTF. The CDR3 DNA sequence: TGTGCCAGCAGTCTTTACAGTGCAGGGACCTATGGCTACACCTTC.

V is TRBV6-5 and J is TRBJ2-1, with D maybe TRBD1 (5 bases). With 4 bases removed from V and 0 bases from J, the gap between germline ends came to 10 bases. The CDR3 loop spans 15 amino acids. The V gene's germline CDR1 is MNHEY and CDR2 SVGAGI. This chain's CDR3 is CASSSGMGSYNEQFF. The CDR3 DNA sequence: TGTGCCAGCAGTTCAGGGATGGGCTCCTACAATGAGCAGTTCTTC.

The rearrangement uses TRBV29-1 and TRBJ1-1, with 8 nucleotides matching TRBD1. The CDR3 is 15 residues long. V shed 1 base, J shed 1 base, and the junction held 5 bases outside the gene matches. Germline lookup yields CDR1 SQVTM and CDR2 ANQGSEA. The CDR3 DNA reads as TGCAGCGTTGAAGGAGACAGGGGTCGGAACACTGAAGCTTTCTTT. This gives the protein CSVEGDRGRNTEAFF.

The rearrangement uses TRBV7-8 and TRBJ2-1; no clear D. V was trimmed by 1 base and J by 5 bases, leaving 6 bases between them. Germline V gene lookup returns CDR1 SGHVS and CDR2 FQNEAQ. The CDR3 extends over 13 amino acids. The DNA of the CDR3 is TGTGCCAGCAGCTTAGACCTAGACAATGAGCAGTTCTTC. Translation gives CASSLDLDNEQFF.

This chain links TRBV12-3 or TRBV12-4 with TRBJ2-3; D is perhaps TRBD1 (5 bases). CDR3 size: 13 residues. Trimming cost V 11 bases and J 1 base, with 13 bases left between them. In DNA form, the CDR3 reads TGTGCCGGATCAGGGTCTGGCACAGATACGCAGTATTTT. It is translated as CAGSGSGTDTQYF.

This clone was seen a few times. This rearrangement joins TRBV3-1 (or the pseudogene TRBV3-2) to TRBJ1-5; D might be TRBD1 (6 bases). The CDR3 is 14 residues long. Germline CDR1 reads LGHDT; CDR2 reads YNNKEL (reference sequence). V lost 3 bases and J lost 7, with 13 bases in between. The CDR3 region has the DNA TGTGCCAGCAGCCAGTCTCACAGGGCACAGCCCCAGCATTTT. It encodes CASSQSHRAQPQHF.

The rearrangement links TRBV9 to TRBJ1-1, with TRBD1 as a possible D gene (6 bases). The germline V and J ends were trimmed by 4 bases and 10 bases, with 23 bases remaining between them. The length of the CDR3 is 15 residues. Germline lookup yields CDR1 SGDLS and CDR2 YYNGEE. The CDR3 spells CASSPLGDTYPGAFF. CDR3 DNA sequence: TGTGCCAGCAGCCCCCTGGGGGACACCTATCCCGGAGCTTTCTTT.

This clone has a single count. The gene calls are TRBV11-2 and TRBJ2-1; 8 bases fit TRBD2. V shed 2 bases, J shed 7 bases, and the junction held 7 bases outside the gene matches. Per the germline V gene, CDR1 is SGHAT and CDR2 is FQNNGV. The CDR3 is 15 amino acids. The CDR3, as DNA: TGTGCCAGCAGCTTAATCGGGAGGGCGGATAATGAGCAGTTCTTC. This encodes CASSLIGRADNEQFF. The whole variable domain, remainder taken from reference TRBV11-2 and TRBJ2-1, is EAGVAQSPRYKIIEKRQSVAFWCNPISGHATLYWYQQILGQGPKLLIQFQNNGVVDDSQLPKDRFSAERLKGVDSTLKIQPAKLEDSAVYLCASSLIGRADNEQFFGPGTRLTVL.

This sequence joins TRBV3-1 (or the pseudogene TRBV3-2) and TRBJ2-1; no definite D call. V gave up 0 bases and J gave up 7 bases, with 16 bases separating them. The CDR3 runs to 16 residues. Germline V gene sequence: CDR1 LGHDT, CDR2 YNNKEL (reference sequence). The CDR3 DNA follows: TGTGCCAGCAGCCAAGAATGGGGTGAGCTTGGAAATGAGCAGTTCTTC. Amino acid sequence: CASSQEWGELGNEQFF.

The chain combines TRBV7-9 with TRBJ1-5, with a weak D call TRBD1 (5 bases). CDR1 SEHNR and CDR2 FQNEAQ come from the germline V gene (reference sequence). The CDR3 length is 14 residues. The germline V and J ends were trimmed by 5 bases and 0 bases, with 8 bases remaining between them. The CDR3 region has the DNA TGTGCCAGCAGCCTAACAGGTAGCAATCAGCCCCAGCATTTT. This encodes CASSLTGSNQPQHF.